This record looks at one TCR beta chain sequence and its context. No cognate antigen has been identified for it. Per-base qualities were not stored, and no clone one base away is much larger. To sequence the TCRbeta CDR3 region, genomic DNA was isolated from the sorted cells. The immunoSEQ Assay was used for sequencing of TCRbeta CDR3 regions. TCRdb took this table from immuneACCESS and kept in-frame rearrangements with V and J called. Such tables lack part of the clones; where checked against another copy, unresolved V genes explain under half of the gap, and the rest is unexplained. In this sample the table shows over 100,000 clones, around 93% of which occur a single time. Approximately 0.15% of the sample lies in the top ten. The data were taken from a study of OX40 agonist ivuxolimab in advanced cancers. A note on the overall study: Ivuxolimab was a fully human IgG2 agonistic monoclonal antibody targeting the costimulatory receptor OX40 (CD134). Intravenous ivuxolimab was administered to patients every 2 weeks at six dose levels: 0.01, 0.1, 0.3, 1.5, 3 and 10 mg/kg. Among the 52 dose-escalation patients, some 20 had hepatocellular carcinoma, approximately 15 melanoma, 9 renal cell carcinoma and 9 head and neck cancer. The dose-escalation cohort was around 83% male with a mean age of about 58 years, ranging from roughly 23 to 90. Patients were allowed to have had prior anti-PD-1, anti-PD-L1 or anti-CTLA-4 therapy, and roughly two fifths of the dose-escalation patients had been treated with checkpoint inhibitors. Partial responses occurred in three dose-escalation patients: two with cutaneous melanoma and one with hepatocellular carcinoma. The point of sequencing TCRbeta in the periphery was to test whether ivuxolimab changed TCR sequence diversity and drove clonal T-cell expansion. The paper covers the monotherapy dose-escalation part of the phase I ivuxolimab trial, which included N = 52 patients. Overall results and qualifications from the work: Low levels of normalized T-cell clonal expansion were also seen in some nonresponding patients. In the 0.1-3.0 mg/kg groups, partial responders were among the patients with the lowest normalized peripheral clonal expansion, particularly in CD8+ T cells. Which antigens the clonally expanded peripheral T cells were specific for was not determined. After ivuxolimab, more expanded clones were found on average in CD8+ T cells than in CD4+ T cells. At doses from 0.1 to 3.0 mg/kg, clonal expansion was seen in both CD4+ and CD8+ blood T cells between baseline and week 6.

Patients with autoimmune disease history or receiving systemic immunosuppression were excluded from the trial. Peripheral blood for TCR sequencing was collected from all dose cohorts at baseline, on cycle 4 day 1, and on cycle 7 day 1. The samples were drawn from a first-in-human, open-label, multicenter phase I dose-escalation trial of ivuxolimab. Adults with locally advanced or metastatic head and neck squamous cell, hepatocellular, melanoma or renal cell carcinoma were enrolled in the trial. CD4+ and CD8+ T cells were sorted separately from peripheral blood before TCR sequencing. V loses 5 bases of germline sequence and J loses 0 bases, and the interval between the two ends is 13 bases. CDR1 and CDR2 are drawn from the germline V gene: SGHVS, FNYEAQ. Its CDR3 holds 16 amino acids, cysteine through phenylalanine. This entry keeps only the CDR3 DNA: 48 bases, framed from base 1.

Sequences were derived from CD4+ or CD8+ T cells sorted from blood, sampled in a trial of the OX40 agonist ivuxolimab. This chain joins TRBV7-6 to TRBJ1-4; no D gene can be assigned with confidence. The clonotype originates from an adult with an advanced solid tumor such as melanoma, head and neck, liver or kidney cancer. The CDR3 reads as follows: CASSPRTVATNEKLFF. The sequenced DNA is TGTGCCAGCAGCCCCCGGACTGTTGCAACTAATGAAAAACTGTTTTTT.